Listed below are T cell receptor beta chains from one sample, sequenced in a study of glioma-infiltrating T cells after dendritic cell vaccination. The protocol was immunoSEQ multiplex PCR, while the TCRdb copy is restricted to in-frame clones and leaves out a portion. The sample lists roughly 47,000 clones, over 75% occurring once. This specimen was blood, taken before dendritic cell vaccination. All receptors come from a human donor with glioblastoma. Each CDR3 is given with its conserved first and last residue. The D gene is left open where the match is weak. Clone size is stated in some rows and not others, as once, few, many or a class when expanded.

clone size	V gene	J gene	D gene	CDR3 length	CDR3 protein	CDR3 DNA
few	TRBV7-3	TRBJ2-3	TRBD2	16	CASSLTGLAGRDTQYF	TGTGCCAGCAGCTTAACCGGACTAGCGGGGAGGGATACGCAGTATTTT
NA	TRBV5-6	TRBJ1-1	TRBD1	13	CASSLERGRTAFF	TGTGCCAGCAGCTTGGAAAGGGGGCGCACGGCTTTCTTT
NA	TRBV4-3	TRBJ2-1	TRBD2	15	CASSQGGRAKNEQFF	TGCGCCAGCAGCCAAGGCGGGAGGGCCAAGAATGAGCAGTTCTTC
NA	TRBV11-3	TRBJ2-1	TRBD2	16	CASSFPSGSLTAEQFF	TGTGCCAGCAGCTTCCCTAGCGGGAGCCTCACGGCTGAGCAGTTCTTC
NA	TRBV18	TRBJ2-7	NA	12	CASSPYRDEQYF	TGTGCCAGCTCACCGTACAGGGACGAGCAGTACTTC
few	TRBV30	TRBJ2-5	TRBD2	13	CARGTRQGETQYF	TGTGCCCGCGGGACTAGGCAAGGGGAGACCCAGTACTTC
NA	TRBV19	TRBJ1-5	TRBD1	15	CASSGGQGVNQPQHF	TGTGCCAGTAGTGGGGGACAGGGGGTAAATCAGCCCCAGCATTTT
once	TRBV7-9	TRBJ1-4	TRBD1	14	CASSRTGGGEKLFF	TGTGCCAGCAGCCGGACAGGGGGCGGCGAAAAACTGTTTTTT
NA	TRBV7-8	TRBJ1-6	NA	13	CASSFNRESPLHF	TGTGCCAGCAGCTTTAACAGGGAGTCACCCCTCCACTTT
NA	TRBV29-1	TRBJ2-7	NA	11	CSVEDLYEQYF	TGCAGCGTTGAAGATCTGTACGAGCAGTACTTC
NA	TRBV6-6	TRBJ2-7	TRBD1	16	CASSYSGDRGSYEQYF	TGTGCCAGCAGTTACTCCGGGGACAGGGGCTCCTACGAGCAGTACTTC
NA	TRBV5-4	TRBJ2-7	TRBD2	15	CASSPAPAGGYEQYF	TGTGCCAGCAGCCCGGCCCCAGCGGGAGGCTACGAGCAGTACTTC
NA	TRBV18	TRBJ1-2	TRBD1	17	CASSPPGGGGINYGYTF	TGTGCCAGCTCACCACCCGGCGGAGGGGGCATTAACTATGGCTACACCTTC
once	TRBV25-1	TRBJ2-7	NA	17	CASSESGQVDFSYEQYF	TGTGCCAGCAGTGAAAGCGGCCAGGTAGACTTCTCCTACGAGCAGTACTTC
few	TRBV5-5	TRBJ1-2	NA	13	CASSLSQGDGYTF	TGTGCCAGCAGCTTGTCCCAGGGCGACGGCTACACCTTC
once	TRBV5-5	TRBJ1-2	NA	13	CASSLEGFYGYTF	TGTGCCAGCAGCTTGGAGGGGTTCTATGGCTACACCTTC
NA	TRBV10-3	TRBJ1-1	TRBD1	14	CAISEGQANTEAFF	TGTGCCATCAGTGAGGGACAGGCGAACACTGAAGCTTTCTTT
NA	TRBV2	TRBJ1-5	TRBD1	19	CASSEAPELWTGSYQPQHF	TGTGCCAGCAGTGAAGCGCCGGAACTATGGACAGGATCTTATCAGCCCCAGCATTTT
NA	TRBV5-1	TRBJ2-3	TRBD2	18	CASSLLGLAGRNTDTQYF	TGCGCCAGCAGCCTACTGGGACTAGCGGGAAGGAATACAGATACGCAGTATTTT
NA	TRBV15	TRBJ1-5	NA	14	CATSPGLGNQPQHF	TGTGCCACCAGCCCCGGACTGGGGAATCAGCCCCAGCATTTT
NA	TRBV19	TRBJ1-2	NA	13	CASSSGIYHGYTF	TGTGCCAGTAGTTCCGGGATTTATCATGGCTACACCTTC
NA	TRBV7-2	TRBJ1-2	TRBD1	18	CASSLNGNRGSVAYGYTF	TGTGCCAGCAGCTTAAATGGGAACAGGGGGTCCGTTGCCTATGGCTACACCTTC
NA	TRBV29-1	TRBJ1-1	TRBD1	14	CSVEGGQASPEAFF	TGCAGCGTTGAGGGGGGACAGGCCTCCCCTGAAGCTTTCTTT
NA	TRBV15	TRBJ1-1	NA	14	CATAYRELNTEAFF	TGTGCCACCGCGTACAGGGAATTGAACACTGAAGCTTTCTTT
NA	TRBV11-3	TRBJ2-3	TRBD2	13	CASSWTRTDTQYF	TGTGCCAGCAGCTGGACTAGGACAGATACGCAGTATTTT
NA	TRBV4-1	TRBJ1-1	TRBD1	17	CASSPWGRDRSSTEAFF	TGCGCCAGCAGCCCCTGGGGGAGGGACAGGAGTTCGACTGAAGCTTTCTTT
NA	TRBV11-2	TRBJ2-2	TRBD2	17	CASSPISGGRFSGELFF	TGTGCCAGCAGTCCCATCTCTGGCGGGAGATTCTCCGGGGAGCTGTTTTTT
NA	TRBV19	TRBJ1-5	TRBD1	15	CASSRDRDGPQPQHF	TGTGCCAGTAGCCGGGACAGGGATGGACCTCAGCCCCAGCATTTT
NA	TRBV7-9	TRBJ1-2	NA	12	CASGGGGYGYTF	TGTGCCAGCGGCGGGGGGGGCTATGGCTACACCTTC
NA	TRBV7-2	TRBJ2-1	TRBD2	14	CASFWTSGANEQFF	TGTGCCAGCTTTTGGACTAGCGGGGCCAATGAGCAGTTCTTC
NA	TRBV29-1	TRBJ2-1	TRBD2	15	CSVRTGTRPNNEQFF	TGCAGCGTTCGAACCGGGACTAGACCGAACAATGAGCAGTTCTTC
NA	TRBV11-3	TRBJ1-2	TRBD1	14	CASSSTGTETSYTF	TGTGCCAGCAGCTCTACCGGGACAGAGACTAGCTACACCTTC
NA	TRBV7-2	TRBJ2-1	TRBD2	18	CASSLAASGGGSYNEQFF	TGTGCCAGCAGCTTAGCGGCTAGCGGGGGTGGATCCTACAATGAGCAGTTCTTC
NA	TRBV11-2	TRBJ1-1	NA	13	CASSLESQGAAFF	TGTGCCAGCAGCTTAGAATCCCAGGGTGCAGCTTTCTTT
few	TRBV5-4	TRBJ1-2	TRBD1	15	CASSLEGQGALGYTF	TGTGCCAGCAGCTTGGAGGGACAGGGGGCGCTGGGCTACACCTTC
NA	TRBV27	TRBJ2-2	TRBD1	18	CASSHPYRDRGNTGELFF	TGTGCCAGCAGCCACCCGTACCGGGACAGGGGGAACACCGGGGAGCTGTTTTTT
few	TRBV5-1	TRBJ1-6	TRBD1	15	CASSYGQGMRSPLHF	TGCGCCAGCAGTTACGGACAGGGAATGAGGTCACCCCTCCACTTT
NA	TRBV6-1	TRBJ2-7	TRBD1	15	CASIQAGTGTYEQYF	TGTGCCAGCATTCAAGCCGGGACAGGGACCTACGAGCAGTACTTC
NA	TRBV5-1	TRBJ1-1	NA	18	CASSPFGSGKEVNTEAFF	TGCGCCAGCAGCCCCTTTGGGTCAGGGAAAGAGGTGAACACTGAAGCTTTCTTT
NA	TRBV5-4	TRBJ1-3	TRBD1	16	CASSSDRGTWENTIYF	TGTGCCAGCAGCTCGGACAGGGGTACATGGGAAAACACCATATATTTT
NA	TRBV19	TRBJ1-1	TRBD1	15	CASSGATGGQTEAFF	TGTGCCAGTAGTGGGGCGACAGGGGGGCAAACTGAAGCTTTCTTT
NA	TRBV6-1	TRBJ2-5	TRBD1	15	CASSGDRGFQETQYF	TGTGCCAGCAGTGGAGACAGGGGGTTCCAAGAGACCCAGTACTTC
NA	TRBV11-2	TRBJ1-4	NA	13	CASSPRDTIKLFF	TGTGCCAGCAGCCCCCGGGACACCATAAAACTGTTTTTT
NA	TRBV30	TRBJ1-2	NA	13	CAWKAGRNYGYTF	TGTGCCTGGAAGGCGGGGAGGAACTATGGCTACACCTTC
once	TRBV7-2	TRBJ2-4	NA	15	CASSWAPVSGNIQYF	TGTGCCAGCAGCTGGGCCCCTGTTTCAGGAAACATTCAGTACTTC
NA	TRBV6-1	TRBJ2-3	TRBD1	15	CASSEGTGGPDTQYF	TGTGCCAGCAGTGAAGGGACAGGGGGCCCAGATACGCAGTATTTT
NA	TRBV4-1	TRBJ2-1	TRBD2	17	CASSQEGAGVPANEQFF	TGCGCCAGCAGCCAAGAAGGAGCGGGAGTGCCTGCAAATGAGCAGTTCTTC
NA	TRBV11-3	TRBJ2-7	NA	17	CASSLRGAGAGSYEQYF	TGTGCCAGCAGCTTACGGGGGGCGGGGGCAGGGTCCTACGAGCAGTACTTC
NA	TRBV2	TRBJ2-7	TRBD1	12	CASSPLRDSVYF	TGTGCCAGCAGTCCGCTCCGGGACAGTGTGTACTTC
NA	TRBV4-3	TRBJ2-1	TRBD2	15	CASSQATSGIGWQFF	TGCGCCAGCAGCCAGGCGACTAGCGGGATCGGCTGGCAGTTCTTC
NA	TRBV6-5	TRBJ1-2	NA	15	CASTRAVGVAYGYTF	TGTGCCAGCACCCGAGCAGTCGGGGTGGCCTATGGCTACACCTTC
NA	TRBV4-2	TRBJ1-5	NA	15	CASSQAHDIDQPQHF	TGTGCCAGCAGCCAAGCCCATGACATCGATCAGCCCCAGCATTTT
NA	TRBV11-3	TRBJ2-7	TRBD1	13	CASSLGQGNEQYF	TGTGCCAGCAGCTTGGGACAGGGGAACGAGCAGTACTTC
NA	TRBV5-4	TRBJ1-5	TRBD1	15	CASSRGQGADQPQHF	TGTGCCAGCAGCCGAGGACAGGGGGCAGATCAGCCCCAGCATTTT
NA	TRBV7-7	TRBJ2-7	TRBD1	15	CASSPLTGTIYEQYF	TGTGCTAGCAGCCCTTTGACAGGGACAATCTACGAGCAGTACTTC